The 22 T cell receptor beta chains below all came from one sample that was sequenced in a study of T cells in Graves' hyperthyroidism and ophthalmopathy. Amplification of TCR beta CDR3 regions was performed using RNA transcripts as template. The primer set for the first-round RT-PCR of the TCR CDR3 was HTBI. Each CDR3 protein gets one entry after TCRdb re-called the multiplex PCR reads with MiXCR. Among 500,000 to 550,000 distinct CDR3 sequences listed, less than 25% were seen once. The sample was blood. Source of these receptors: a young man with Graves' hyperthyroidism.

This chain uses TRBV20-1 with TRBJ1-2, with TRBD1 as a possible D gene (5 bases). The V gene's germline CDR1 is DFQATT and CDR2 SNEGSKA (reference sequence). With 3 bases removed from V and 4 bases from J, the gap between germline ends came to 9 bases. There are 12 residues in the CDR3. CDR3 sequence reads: CSASPRAYGYTF. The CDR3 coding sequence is TGCAGTGCTAGCCCCAGGGCCTATGGCTACACCTTC.

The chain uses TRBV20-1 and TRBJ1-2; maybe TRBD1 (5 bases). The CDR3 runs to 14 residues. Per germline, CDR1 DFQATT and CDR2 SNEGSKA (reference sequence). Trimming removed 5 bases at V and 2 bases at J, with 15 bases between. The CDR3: CSAAQLGDNYGYTF. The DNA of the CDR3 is TGCAGTGCTGCACAGTTGGGGGACAACTATGGCTACACCTTC.

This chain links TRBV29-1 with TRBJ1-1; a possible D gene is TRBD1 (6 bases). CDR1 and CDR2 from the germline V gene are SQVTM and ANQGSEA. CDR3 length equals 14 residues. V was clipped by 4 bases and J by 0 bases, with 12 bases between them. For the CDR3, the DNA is TGCAGCGTTGGATTGGGGGCCATGAACACTGAAGCTTTCTTT. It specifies CSVGLGAMNTEAFF.

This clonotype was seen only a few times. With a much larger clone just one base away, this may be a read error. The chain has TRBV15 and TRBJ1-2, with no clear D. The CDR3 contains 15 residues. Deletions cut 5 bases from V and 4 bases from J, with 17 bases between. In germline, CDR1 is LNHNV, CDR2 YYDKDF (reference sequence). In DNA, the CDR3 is TGTGCCACCAGCTCGACTGAACAACCCCGCTATGGCTACACCTTC. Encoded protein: CATSSTEQPRYGYTF.

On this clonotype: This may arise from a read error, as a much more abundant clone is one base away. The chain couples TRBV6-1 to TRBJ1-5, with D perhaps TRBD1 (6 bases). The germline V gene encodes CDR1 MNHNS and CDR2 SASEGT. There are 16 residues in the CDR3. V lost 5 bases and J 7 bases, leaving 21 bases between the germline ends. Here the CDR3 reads CASSTPRARGGQPQHF. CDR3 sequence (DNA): TGTGCCAGCAGTACACCCCGGGCCCGGGGGGGCCAGCCCCAGCATTTT.

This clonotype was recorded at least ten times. The CDR3 is CASSDGQGLNTEAFF. CDR3 DNA: TGCGCCAGCAGCGATGGACAGGGCCTGAACACTGAAGCTTTCTTT. The chain recombines TRBV5-1 with TRBJ1-1; 8 positions match TRBD1. The CDR3 is 15 residues long. Trimming removed 4 bases from V and 0 bases from J; junction bases left unmatched: 5. CDR1 is SGHRS, CDR2 YFSETQ, per germline.

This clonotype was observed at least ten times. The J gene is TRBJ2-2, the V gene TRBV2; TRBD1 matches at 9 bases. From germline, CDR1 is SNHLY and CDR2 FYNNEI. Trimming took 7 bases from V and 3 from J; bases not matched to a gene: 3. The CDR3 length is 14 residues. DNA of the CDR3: TGTGCCAGCACCAGACAGGGGGACACCGGGGAGCTGTTTTTT. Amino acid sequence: CASTRQGDTGELFF. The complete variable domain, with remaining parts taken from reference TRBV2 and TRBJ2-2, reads EPEVTQTPSHQVTQMGQEVILRCVPISNHLYFYWYRQILGQKVEFLVSFYNNEISEKSEIFDDQFSVERPDGSNFTLKIRSTKLEDSAMYFCASTRQGDTGELFFGEGSRLTVL.

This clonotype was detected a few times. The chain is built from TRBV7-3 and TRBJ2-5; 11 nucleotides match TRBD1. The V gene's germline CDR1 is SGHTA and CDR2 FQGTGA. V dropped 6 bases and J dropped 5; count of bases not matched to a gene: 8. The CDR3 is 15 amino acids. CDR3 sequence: CASSHGQGAWETQYF. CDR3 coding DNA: TGTGCCAGCAGTCACGGACAGGGGGCATGGGAGACCCAGTACTTC.

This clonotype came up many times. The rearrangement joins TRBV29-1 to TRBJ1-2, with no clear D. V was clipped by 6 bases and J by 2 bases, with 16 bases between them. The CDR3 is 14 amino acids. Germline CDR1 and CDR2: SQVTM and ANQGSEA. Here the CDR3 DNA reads TGCAGCGTCCGGACCGGGAGCCCCAACTATGGCTACACCTTC. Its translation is CSVRTGSPNYGYTF. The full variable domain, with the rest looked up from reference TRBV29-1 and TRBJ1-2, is SAVISQKPSRDICQRGTSLTIQCQVDSQVTMMFWYRQQPGQSLTLIATANQGSEATYESGFVIDKFPISRPNLTFSTLTVSNMSPEDSSIYLCSVRTGSPNYGYTFGSGTRLTVV.

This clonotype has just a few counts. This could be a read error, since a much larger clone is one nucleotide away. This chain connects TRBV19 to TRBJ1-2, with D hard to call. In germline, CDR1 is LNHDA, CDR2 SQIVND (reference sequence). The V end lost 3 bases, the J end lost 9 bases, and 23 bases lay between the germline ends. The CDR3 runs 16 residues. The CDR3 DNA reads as TGTGCCAGTAGTATTGGAGTAGCGGACGGGCTGCGAAGCTACACCTTC. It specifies CASSIGVADGLRSYTF.

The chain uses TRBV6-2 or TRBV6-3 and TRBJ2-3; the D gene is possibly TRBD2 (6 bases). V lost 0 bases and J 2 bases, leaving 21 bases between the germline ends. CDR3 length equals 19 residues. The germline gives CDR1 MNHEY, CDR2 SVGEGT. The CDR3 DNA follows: TGTGCCAGCAGTTACTCGAGCTCTAACCGGGACTCTTACACAGATACGCAGTATTTT. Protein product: CASSYSSSNRDSYTDTQYF.

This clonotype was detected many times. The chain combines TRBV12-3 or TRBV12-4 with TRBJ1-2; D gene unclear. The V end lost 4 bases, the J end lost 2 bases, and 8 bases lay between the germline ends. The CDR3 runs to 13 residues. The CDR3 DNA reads TGTGCCAGCAGTTCGCAAGGCAACTATGGCTACACCTTC. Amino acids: CASSSQGNYGYTF.

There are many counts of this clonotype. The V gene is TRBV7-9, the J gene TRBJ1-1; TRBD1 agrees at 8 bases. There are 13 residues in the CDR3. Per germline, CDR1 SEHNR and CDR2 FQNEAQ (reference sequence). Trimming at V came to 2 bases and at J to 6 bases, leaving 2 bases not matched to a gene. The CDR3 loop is CASSLQGAAEAFF. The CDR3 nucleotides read TGTGCCAGCAGCTTACAGGGGGCCGCTGAAGCTTTCTTT.

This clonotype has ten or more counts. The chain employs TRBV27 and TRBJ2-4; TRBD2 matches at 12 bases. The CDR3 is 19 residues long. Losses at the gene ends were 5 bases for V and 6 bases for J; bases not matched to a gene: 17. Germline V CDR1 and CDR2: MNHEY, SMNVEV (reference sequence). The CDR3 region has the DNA TGTGCCAGCAGTCCCAGACTAGCGGGGGTCAAGAGGAGTAGAAACATTCAGTACTTC. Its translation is CASSPRLAGVKRSRNIQYF.

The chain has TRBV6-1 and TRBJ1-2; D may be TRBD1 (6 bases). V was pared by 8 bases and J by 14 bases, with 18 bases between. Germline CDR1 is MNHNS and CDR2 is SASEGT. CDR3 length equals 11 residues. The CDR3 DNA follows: TGTGCCAGCCGGGAACATGGGGGCAAAACCTTC. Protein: CASREHGGKTF.

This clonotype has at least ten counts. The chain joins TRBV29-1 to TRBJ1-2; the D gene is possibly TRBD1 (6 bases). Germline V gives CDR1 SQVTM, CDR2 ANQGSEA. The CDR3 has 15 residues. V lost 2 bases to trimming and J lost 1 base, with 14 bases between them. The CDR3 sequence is CSVEWGGPVNYGYTF. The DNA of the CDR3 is TGCAGCGTTGAATGGGGGGGGCCCGTTAACTATGGCTACACCTTC.

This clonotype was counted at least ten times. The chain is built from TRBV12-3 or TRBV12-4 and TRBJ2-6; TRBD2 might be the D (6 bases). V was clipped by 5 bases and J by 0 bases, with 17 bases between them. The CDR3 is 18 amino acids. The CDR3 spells CASSLIPGLPSGANVLTF. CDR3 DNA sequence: TGTGCCAGCAGTCTGATCCCGGGACTTCCCTCTGGGGCCAACGTCCTGACTTTC.

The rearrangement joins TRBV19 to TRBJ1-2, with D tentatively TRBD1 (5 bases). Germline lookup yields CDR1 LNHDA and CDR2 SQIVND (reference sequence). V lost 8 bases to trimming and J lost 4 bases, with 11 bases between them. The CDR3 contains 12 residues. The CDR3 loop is CASGRETYGYTF. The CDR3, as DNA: TGTGCCAGTGGCAGGGAAACCTATGGCTACACCTTC.

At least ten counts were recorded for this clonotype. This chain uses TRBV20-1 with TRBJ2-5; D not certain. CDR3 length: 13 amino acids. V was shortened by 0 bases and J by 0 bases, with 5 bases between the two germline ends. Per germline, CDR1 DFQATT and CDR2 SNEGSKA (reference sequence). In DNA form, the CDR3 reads TGCAGTGCTAGAGAGGTCTACCAAGAGACCCAGTACTTC. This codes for CSAREVYQETQYF.

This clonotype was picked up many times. This chain's CDR3 is CAMGQYHEQYF. The DNA for the CDR3 is TGTGCCATGGGACAGTACCACGAGCAGTACTTC. This chain joins TRBV10-3 and TRBJ2-7, with 7 bases fitting TRBD1. The CDR3 consists of 11 residues. CDR1 and CDR2 from the germline V gene are ENHRY and SYGVKD. V was pared by 9 bases and J by 5 bases, with 4 bases of the junction left unmatched.

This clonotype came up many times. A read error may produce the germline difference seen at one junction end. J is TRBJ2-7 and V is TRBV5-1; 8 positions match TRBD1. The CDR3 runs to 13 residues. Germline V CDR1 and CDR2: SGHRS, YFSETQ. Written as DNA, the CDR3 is TGTGCCAGTAGTCCCGGGACAGGAAACGAGCAGTACTTC. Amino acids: CASSPGTGNEQYF.

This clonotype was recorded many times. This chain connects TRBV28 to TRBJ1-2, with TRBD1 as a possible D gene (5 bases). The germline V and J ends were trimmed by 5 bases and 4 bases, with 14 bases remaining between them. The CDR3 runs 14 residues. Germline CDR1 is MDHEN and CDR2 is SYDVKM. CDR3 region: CASSPPGTAYGYTF. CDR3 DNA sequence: TGTGCCAGCAGTCCCCCCGGGACGGCCTATGGCTACACCTTC.